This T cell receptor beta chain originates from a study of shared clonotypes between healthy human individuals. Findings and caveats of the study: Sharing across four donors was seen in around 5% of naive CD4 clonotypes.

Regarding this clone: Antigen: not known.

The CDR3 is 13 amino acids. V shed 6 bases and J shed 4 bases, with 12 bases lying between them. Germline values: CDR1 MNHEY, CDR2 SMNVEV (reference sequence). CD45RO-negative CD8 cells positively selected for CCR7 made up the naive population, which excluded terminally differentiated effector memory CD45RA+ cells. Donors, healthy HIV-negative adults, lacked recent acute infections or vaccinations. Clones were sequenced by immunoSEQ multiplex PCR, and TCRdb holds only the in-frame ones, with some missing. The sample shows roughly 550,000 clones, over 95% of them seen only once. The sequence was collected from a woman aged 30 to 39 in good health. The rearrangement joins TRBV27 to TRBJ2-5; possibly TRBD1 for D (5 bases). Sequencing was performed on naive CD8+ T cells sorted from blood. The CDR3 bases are TGTGCCAGCAGGTTAGGGGCTGGAGAGACCCAGTACTTC. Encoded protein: CASRLGAGETQYF.